This T cell receptor beta chain was sequenced during a study of blood T cells in healthy people across ages. The authors ran a second PCR of roughly 6 to 12 cycles using a sample-barcoded 5' primer and a J-beta primer mix. Carrying 12 random nucleotides, a template-switch adaptor labeled each individual cDNA molecule. TCRdb independently ran MiXCR on the 5' RACE reads; one entry per CDR3 protein. The sample contains about 1.4 million distinct CDR3 sequences, 45% to 70% of which appear only once. Study-level results: For the donors, CMV status was unknown and possibly confounded expanded clonotype changes.

As to this clonotype: The target antigen is unknown.

The CDR3 loop spans 16 amino acids. The source is a man between 18 and 35 years old in good health. The V call is TRBV21-1, the J call TRBJ2-7; the D call TRBD1 from the table was never checked on the DNA. TRBV21-1 is listed as a pseudogene. Sequencing input: blood. CDR3 sequence (DNA): TGTGCCAGCAGCCTATCGGACAGGGGGCGGGGGTACGAGCAGTACTTC. This codes for CASSLSDRGRGYEQYF.